Each of the 25 T cell receptor beta chains below was sequenced from the same sample in a study of metastatic and nonmetastatic thyroid tumors. TCRdb re-called clones via MiXCR from the PCR reads. This sample has approximately 10,000 clones, with roughly 35% found just once. No treatment of any kind had been given to any patient before thyroid surgery. What was sequenced was tumor tissue. These receptor sequences come from a female donor with papillary thyroid cancer or a benign thyroid nodule (not recorded which). Some clones in this sample may be carry-over from other donors' samples.

By share, this clone ranks as medium-sized (0.01 to 0.1%). The chain uses TRBV7-2 and TRBJ2-1; TRBD2 might be the D (6 bases). V lost 1 base to trimming and J lost 12 bases, with 13 bases between them. From germline, CDR1 is SGHTA and CDR2 FQGNSA. This CDR3 contains 13 residues. The chain's CDR3 is CASSLDNPGGQFF. DNA for the CDR3: TGTGCCAGCAGCTTAGATAATCCCGGGGGGCAGTTCTTC.

In this sample, this clone is medium-sized. The chain is built from TRBV10-2 and TRBJ2-7, with 7 bases aligning to TRBD2. The junction had 10 bases not matched to a gene; V was cut back by 6 bases and J by 8 bases. This CDR3 is 13 amino acids long. Germline V lookup: CDR1 WSHSY, CDR2 SAAADI. The CDR3 bases are TGCGCCAGCAGGGGAGGGAAAGGGGTTAAGCAGTACTTC. This codes for CASRGGKGVKQYF.

This clone was counted many times. This may come from a read error, since a much larger clone is one base off. The chain carries TRBV3-1 and TRBJ1-4; D uncertain. The length of the CDR3 is 11 residues. Germline V CDR1 and CDR2: LGHDT, YNNKEL (reference sequence). CDR3 DNA sequence: TGTGCCAGCAGCCAAGCCGAAAAACTGTATTTT. Protein product: CASSQAEKLYF.

This clone has only one observation. The V call is TRBV11-2, the J call TRBJ1-1; no definite D call. The ends were cut back, 0 bases at V and 10 bases at J, with 18 bases in the middle. CDR1 and CDR2 (germline): SGHAT, FQNNGV. The CDR3 runs 15 residues. Here the CDR3 reads CASSLDPGLDLRAFF. CDR3 coding DNA: TGTGCCAGCAGCTTAGATCCGGGGTTGGATTTGAGAGCTTTCTTT.

The chain couples TRBV10-3 to TRBJ2-2; no clear D gene. Trimming stripped 7 bases from V and 3 bases from J, with 9 bases between. There are 13 residues in the CDR3. The germline V gene has CDR1 ENHRY and CDR2 SYGVKD. The CDR3 reads CAIKSRYTGELFF. DNA of the CDR3: TGTGCCATCAAGAGTAGGTACACCGGGGAGCTGTTTTTT.

This clone was found many times. The limits of the CDR3 on the DNA are not certain, so only TCRdb's listed CDR3 is given. This chain links TRBV29-1 with TRBJ1-4; no check of the table's D call, TRBD1, against the DNA was made. Per the germline V gene, CDR1 is SQVTM and CDR2 is ANQGSEA. The CDR3 comprises 13 residues, both ends counted. Here the CDR3 reads CSVSLDRRGKLFF.

This clone has only a few counts. The CDR3 loop is CASSLWDRNQPQHF. In nucleotides, the CDR3 is TGTGCCAGCAGTTTATGGGACAGGAATCAGCCCCAGCATTTT. The genes are TRBV12-3 or TRBV12-4 and TRBJ1-5; the match to TRBD1 covers 8 bases. The trim removed 2 bases at V and 4 bases at J, leaving 1 base unmatched. This CDR3 is built from 14 residues.

This chain connects TRBV20-1 to TRBJ2-7; D gene uncertain. Germline V lookup: CDR1 DFQATT, CDR2 SNEGSKA (reference sequence). Trimming took off 3 bases at V and 2 bases at J, with 11 bases between the two ends. The CDR3 runs to 13 residues. The CDR3 bases are TGCAGTGCTAGGTCAGTTGCCACCTACGAGCAGTACTTC. It specifies CSARSVATYEQYF.

This clone was recorded a few times. The J gene is TRBJ2-1, the V gene TRBV6-2 or TRBV6-3; unclear D gene. The germline V and J ends were trimmed by 4 bases and 9 bases, with 10 bases remaining between them. Germline values: CDR1 MNHEY, CDR2 SVGEGT. The CDR3 extends over 12 amino acids. The CDR3 DNA follows: TGTGCCAGCAGTTCCTTCCTGGGTGAGCAGTTCTTC. Translating it yields CASSSFLGEQFF.

This clone has just a few counts. This chain uses TRBV6-1 with TRBJ2-2; the match to TRBD2 covers 11 bases. V shed 5 bases, J shed 1 base, and the junction held 0 bases outside the gene matches. This CDR3 has 15 amino acids. Germline loops: CDR1 MNHNS, CDR2 SASEGT. CDR3 loop: CASSLAGGNTGELFF. CDR3 coding DNA: TGTGCCAGCAGTCTAGCGGGGGGGAACACCGGGGAGCTGTTTTTT.

The chain uses TRBV12-5 and TRBJ1-1; 9 bases agree with TRBD1. CDR3 length: 18 residues. Germline V CDR1 and CDR2: LGHNT, FRNRAP. V trimming: 0 bases; J trimming: 5 bases; junction bases outside the gene matches: 13. Here the CDR3 DNA reads TGTGCTAGTGGTTTGGTACTGGGAGTCGGACAGGGGACGACTGAAGCTTTCTTT. It translates to CASGLVLGVGQGTTEAFF.

This clone was counted a few times. The rearrangement links TRBV28 to TRBJ1-2; D is unclear. Deletions cut 1 base from V and 6 bases from J, with 12 bases between. The CDR3 sequence is 14 residues long. The germline V gene encodes CDR1 MDHEN and CDR2 SYDVKM. CDR3 protein: CASSLSLTSNGYTF. The CDR3 DNA sequence: TGTGCCAGCAGTTTATCCTTGACAAGCAATGGCTACACCTTC.

By proportion, this clone is medium-sized. The chain uses TRBV6-1 and TRBJ2-2; no definite D call. This CDR3 comprises 17 residues. The germline V gene has CDR1 MNHNS and CDR2 SASEGT. V gave up 0 bases and J gave up 0 bases, with 11 bases separating them. DNA of the CDR3: TGTGCCAGCAGTGAAGCGGTTATGGGGACGAACACCGGGGAGCTGTTTTTT. It is translated as CASSEAVMGTNTGELFF.

The chain carries TRBV28 and TRBJ2-1; a weak D match, TRBD2 (6 bases). Looked up from germline, CDR1 is MDHEN and CDR2 is SYDVKM. This CDR3 comprises 19 residues. Trimming stripped 4 bases from V and 0 bases from J, with 22 bases between. The CDR3 DNA follows: TGTGCCAGCAGTTATTCCACCCCAGGGAGGTCTAGCTCCTACAATGAGCAGTTCTTC. This codes for CASSYSTPGRSSSYNEQFF.

The chain has TRBV7-2 and TRBJ1-3, with 7 positions matching TRBD1. V shed 0 bases, J shed 6 bases, and the junction held 17 bases outside the gene matches. Germline V gives CDR1 SGHTA, CDR2 FQGNSA. This CDR3 is 19 amino acids long. The CDR3 coding sequence is TGTGCCAGCAGCTTAGCTCCACCCCGACAGGGACTACAGGAAAACACCATATATTTT. Its protein product is CASSLAPPRQGLQENTIYF.

Relative to its sample, this clone is medium-sized. This chain joins TRBV5-1 and TRBJ1-1; 7 nucleotides line up with TRBD1. Germline CDR1 reads SGHRS; CDR2 reads YFSETQ. V dropped 2 bases and J dropped 5; count of bases not matched to a gene: 6. The CDR3 is made up of 14 amino acids. CDR3 coding DNA: TGCGCCAGCAGCTTTTCAGGGGGTGGGACTGAAGCTTTCTTT. The encoded protein is CASSFSGGGTEAFF.

V is TRBV18 and J is TRBJ1-6; TRBD1 matches 8 bases. V lost 5 bases to trimming and J lost 14 bases; unmatched junction nucleotides: 11. CDR3 length equals 14 residues. Germline V CDR1 and CDR2: KGHSH, LQKENI. The CDR3 sequence is CASSTQGAEVALHF. The CDR3 DNA follows: TGTGCCAGCTCAACCCAGGGGGCTGAAGTGGCCCTCCACTTT.

This clone is judged medium-sized. This rearrangement joins TRBV7-2 to TRBJ1-1; D ambiguous. Germline CDR1 reads SGHTA; CDR2 reads FQGNSA. The CDR3 runs 13 residues. Trimming shortened V by 4 bases and J by 0 bases, and 6 bases separated the two germline ends. The CDR3 nucleotides read TGTGCCAGCAGCTCCTATTTGAACACTGAAGCTTTCTTT. Its translation is CASSSYLNTEAFF.

Sample share makes this clone medium-sized. V usage is TRBV19 and J usage is TRBJ1-4; possibly TRBD1 for D (5 bases). CDR1 and CDR2 from the germline V gene are LNHDA and SQIVND (reference sequence). V was clipped by 5 bases and J by 5 bases, with 18 bases between them. The CDR3 is made up of 16 amino acids. CDR3 DNA: TGTGCCAGTAGTTCAGACTCGGGACGGAGAAATGAAAAACTGTTTTTT. Translating gives CASSSDSGRRNEKLFF.

This clone was seen a handful of times. This chain joins TRBV2 and TRBJ2-7; D possibly corresponds to TRBD1 (6 bases). Germline lookup yields CDR1 SNHLY and CDR2 FYNNEI. Trimming left V 6 bases short and J 0 bases short, with 12 bases between. CDR3 size: 14 residues. The CDR3 protein is CASSSDRFSYEQYF. The CDR3, as DNA: TGTGCCAGCAGCTCAGACAGGTTCTCCTACGAGCAGTACTTC. Full variable domain (remainder filled in from reference TRBV2 and TRBJ2-7): EPEVTQTPSHQVTQMGQEVILRCVPISNHLYFYWYRQILGQKVEFLVSFYNNEISEKSEIFDDQFSVERPDGSNFTLKIRSTKLEDSAMYFCASSSDRFSYEQYFGPGTRLTVT.

This clone was counted at least ten times. The chain employs TRBV25-1 and TRBJ2-5; D call uncertain. Trimming pared 2 bases from V and 3 bases from J, leaving 10 bases between. Germline CDR1 reads MGHDK; CDR2 reads SYGVNS. The CDR3 contains 14 residues. CDR3 amino acids: CASSENPFKETQYF. The CDR3 coding sequence is TGTGCCAGCAGTGAAAACCCTTTCAAAGAGACCCAGTACTTC.

This clone was counted between two and nine times. The V gene is TRBV27, the J gene TRBJ2-7, with D tentatively TRBD1 or TRBD2 (6 bases each). Per germline, CDR1 MNHEY and CDR2 SMNVEV (reference sequence). This CDR3 region has 14 residues. Trimming shortened V by 5 bases and J by 2 bases, and 13 bases separated the two germline ends. CDR3 in DNA: TGTGCCAGCAGTGCTCTAGGGGGGCCCTACGAGCAGTACTTC. Translated: CASSALGGPYEQYF.

This clone was seen a few times. CDR3 protein: CASSRDPDTGELFF. In DNA, the CDR3 is TGTGCCAGCAGTCGGGACCCGGACACCGGGGAGCTGTTTTTT. The chain uses TRBV6-1 and TRBJ2-2; D tentatively reads TRBD1 or TRBD2 (5 bases each). Germline lookup yields CDR1 MNHNS and CDR2 SASEGT. CDR3 length equals 14 residues. Trimming removed 5 bases at V and 3 bases at J, with 10 bases between.

This clone was detected a few times. The rearrangement links TRBV24-1 to TRBJ2-3, with 9 bases identical to TRBD2. The V gene's germline CDR1 is KGHDR and CDR2 SFDVKD. The trim removed 4 bases at V and 7 bases at J, leaving 5 bases unmatched. This CDR3 contains 14 residues. The CDR3 nucleotides read TGTGCCACCAGTGACCCCAGCGGGGGGCATACGCAGTATTTT. Encoded protein: CATSDPSGGHTQYF.

CDR3 nucleotide sequence: TGCGCCAGCAGCAAAGCGGGGAGCTCCTACAATGAGCAGTTCTTC. This sequence encodes CASSKAGSSYNEQFF. The chain carries TRBV5-1 and TRBJ2-1, with 7 bases fitting TRBD2. CDR1 and CDR2 from the germline V gene are SGHRS and YFSETQ. This CDR3 spans 15 amino acids. V lost 4 bases and J lost 0; bases outside the gene matches: 4.